These T cell receptor beta chains were read from a single sample in a study of cytomegalovirus exposure and HLA in healthy donors. Profiled with immunoSEQ multiplex PCR; TCRdb holds only in-frame clones, not every one. The sample holds 150,000 to 160,000 clones, less than 85% seen once. Source material: PBMCs. These receptors all stem from a woman aged 50 to 60 in good health and CMV-seropositive. CDR3s include the opening cysteine and the closing phenylalanine or tryptophan. Each record gives: clone size, J gene, D gene, V gene, CDR3 protein, CDR3 DNA. A D gene is named only where the DNA matches it firmly. Only some rows state a clone size, as once, few, many or a class for expanded clones.

clone_size: -; j_call: TRBJ1-2; d_call: TRBD1; v_call: TRBV7-9; cdr3_aa: CASSLGEYRDSLFNYGYTF; cdr3_nt: TGTGCCAGCAGCTTAGGAGAGTACCGGGACAGCCTTTTTAACTATGGCTACACCTTC
clone_size: -; j_call: TRBJ1-4; d_call: TRBD1; v_call: TRBV6-5; cdr3_aa: CASRNTGVGEKLFF; cdr3_nt: TGTGCCAGCAGGAACACAGGGGTTGGTGAAAAACTGTTTTTT
clone_size: -; j_call: TRBJ2-7; d_call: TRBD1; v_call: TRBV29-1; cdr3_aa: CSVLRGQGAYEQYF; cdr3_nt: TGCAGCGTGCTCCGGGGACAGGGAGCTTACGAGCAGTACTTC
clone_size: -; j_call: TRBJ1-2; d_call: -; v_call: TRBV4-3; cdr3_aa: CASSQGDWGGPFGYTF; cdr3_nt: TGCGCCAGCAGCCAAGGCGACTGGGGAGGACCTTTTGGCTACACCTTC
clone_size: -; j_call: TRBJ1-6; d_call: -; v_call: TRBV15; cdr3_aa: CATTHTGTYNSPLHF; cdr3_nt: TGTGCCACCACCCACACCGGGACCTATAATTCACCCCTCCACTTT
clone_size: -; j_call: TRBJ2-7; d_call: -; v_call: TRBV7-2; cdr3_aa: CASSTSSGVPSYEQYF; cdr3_nt: TGTGCCAGCAGCACCTCGAGTGGTGTCCCCTCCTACGAGCAGTACTTC
clone_size: -; j_call: TRBJ2-2; d_call: TRBD2; v_call: TRBV7-9; cdr3_aa: CASSGRQGLANTGELFF; cdr3_nt: TGTGCCAGCAGCGGCCGACAAGGACTAGCTAACACCGGGGAGCTGTTTTTT
clone_size: -; j_call: TRBJ2-1; d_call: TRBD1; v_call: TRBV5-1; cdr3_aa: CASSSLGTVNNEQFF; cdr3_nt: TGCGCCAGCAGCTCCCTCGGGACAGTCAACAATGAGCAGTTCTTC
clone_size: -; j_call: TRBJ1-2; d_call: -; v_call: TRBV6-1; cdr3_aa: CASSEPSGGYTF; cdr3_nt: TGTGCCAGCAGTGAACCTTCCGGGGGCTACACCTTC
clone_size: -; j_call: TRBJ1-1; d_call: -; v_call: TRBV5-1; cdr3_aa: CASSLNGYTEAFF; cdr3_nt: TGCGCCAGCAGCTTGAACGGTTACACTGAAGCTTTCTTT
clone_size: -; j_call: TRBJ2-1; d_call: -; v_call: TRBV18; cdr3_aa: CASSVYNEQFF; cdr3_nt: TGTGCCAGCTCTGTATACAATGAGCAGTTCTTC
clone_size: -; j_call: TRBJ2-7; d_call: -; v_call: TRBV6-6; cdr3_aa: CASTNRDIRSEQYF; cdr3_nt: TGTGCCAGCACCAATAGGGACATCCGTAGCGAGCAGTACTTC
clone_size: -; j_call: TRBJ2-1; d_call: TRBD2; v_call: TRBV14; cdr3_aa: CASSQSGGAGNEQFF; cdr3_nt: TGTGCCAGCAGCCAAAGCGGGGGGGCCGGGAATGAGCAGTTCTTC
clone_size: -; j_call: TRBJ1-1; d_call: TRBD1; v_call: TRBV30; cdr3_aa: CAWSVRDRASEAFF; cdr3_nt: TGTGCCTGGAGTGTTAGGGACAGGGCTTCTGAAGCTTTCTTT
clone_size: -; j_call: TRBJ2-5; d_call: TRBD1; v_call: TRBV19; cdr3_aa: CASSKGQDKETQYF; cdr3_nt: TGTGCCAGTAGTAAGGGACAGGATAAAGAGACCCAGTACTTC
clone_size: -; j_call: TRBJ1-1; d_call: -; v_call: TRBV27; cdr3_aa: CASSLGFKNTEAFF; cdr3_nt: TGTGCCAGCAGTTTAGGCTTTAAGAACACTGAAGCTTTCTTT
clone_size: -; j_call: TRBJ2-1; d_call: TRBD2; v_call: TRBV9; cdr3_aa: CASPRTSGGYSSYNEQFF; cdr3_nt: TGTGCCAGCCCAAGGACTAGCGGGGGTTACAGCTCCTACAATGAGCAGTTCTTC
clone_size: -; j_call: TRBJ1-5; d_call: TRBD1; v_call: TRBV5-6; cdr3_aa: CASATGGEEPQHF; cdr3_nt: TGTGCCAGCGCAACAGGGGGCGAAGAACCCCAGCATTTT
clone_size: -; j_call: TRBJ2-7; d_call: -; v_call: TRBV2; cdr3_aa: CASSSGAIYEQYF; cdr3_nt: TGTGCCAGCAGTTCAGGGGCCATCTACGAGCAGTACTTC
clone_size: -; j_call: TRBJ2-7; d_call: -; v_call: TRBV6-5; cdr3_aa: CASSGTSYEQYF; cdr3_nt: TGTGCCAGCAGTGGGACATCCTACGAGCAGTACTTC
clone_size: -; j_call: TRBJ1-5; d_call: TRBD1; v_call: TRBV5-1; cdr3_aa: CASSPRTGNNQPQHF; cdr3_nt: TGCGCCAGCAGCCCTAGGACAGGCAACAATCAGCCCCAGCATTTT
clone_size: -; j_call: TRBJ2-2; d_call: TRBD2; v_call: TRBV5-4; cdr3_aa: CASSIRGAGELFF; cdr3_nt: TGTGCCAGCAGCATACGGGGGGCCGGGGAGCTGTTTTTT
clone_size: -; j_call: TRBJ2-7; d_call: TRBD1; v_call: TRBV6-5; cdr3_aa: CASSYSQGAEQYF; cdr3_nt: TGTGCCAGCAGTTATTCCCAGGGGGCCGAGCAGTACTTC
clone_size: once; j_call: TRBJ2-4; d_call: -; v_call: TRBV2; cdr3_aa: CASSDGRGRGIQYF; cdr3_nt: TGTGCCAGCAGTGACGGGCGGGGACGGGGCATTCAGTACTTC
clone_size: -; j_call: TRBJ2-2; d_call: TRBD1; v_call: TRBV5-1; cdr3_aa: CASRSTSQGYTGELFF; cdr3_nt: TGCGCCAGCAGGTCAACCTCACAGGGGTACACCGGGGAGCTGTTTTTT
clone_size: -; j_call: TRBJ2-3; d_call: -; v_call: TRBV19; cdr3_aa: CASKEKPGTDTQYF; cdr3_nt: TGTGCCAGTAAAGAGAAGCCGGGCACAGATACGCAGTATTTT
clone_size: -; j_call: TRBJ1-1; d_call: -; v_call: TRBV29-1; cdr3_aa: CSVEGTGMNTEAFF; cdr3_nt: TGCAGCGTTGAGGGAACAGGGATGAACACTGAAGCTTTCTTT
clone_size: -; j_call: TRBJ2-2; d_call: -; v_call: TRBV6-1; cdr3_aa: CASSDLGGRAGELFF; cdr3_nt: TGTGCCAGCAGTGATCTGGGGGGTAGGGCCGGGGAGCTGTTTTTT
clone_size: -; j_call: TRBJ2-4; d_call: -; v_call: TRBV11-2; cdr3_aa: CASSPGVGGREAKNIQYF; cdr3_nt: TGTGCCAGCAGCCCCGGTGTTGGCGGCCGAGAAGCCAAAAACATTCAGTACTTC
clone_size: -; j_call: TRBJ2-7; d_call: -; v_call: TRBV4-3; cdr3_aa: CASSQDQDSGQYF; cdr3_nt: TGCGCCAGCAGCCAAGATCAGGACTCAGGGCAGTACTTC
clone_size: -; j_call: TRBJ1-2; d_call: -; v_call: TRBV7-9; cdr3_aa: CASAAGYGYTF; cdr3_nt: TGTGCCAGCGCAGCAGGCTATGGCTACACCTTC
clone_size: -; j_call: TRBJ1-6; d_call: -; v_call: TRBV7-8; cdr3_aa: CASSRVRLEETLHF; cdr3_nt: TGTGCCAGCAGCAGAGTTCGGCTGGAGGAGACCCTCCACTTT
clone_size: -; j_call: TRBJ1-6; d_call: -; v_call: TRBV19; cdr3_aa: CASSTLDSNSPLHF; cdr3_nt: TGTGCCAGTAGTACCCTAGACAGTAATTCACCCCTCCACTTT
clone_size: -; j_call: TRBJ1-3; d_call: -; v_call: TRBV15; cdr3_aa: CATKEGRVLPGNTIYF; cdr3_nt: TGTGCCACTAAGGAGGGACGGGTGCTGCCTGGAAACACCATATATTTT
clone_size: -; j_call: TRBJ1-1; d_call: TRBD1; v_call: TRBV27; cdr3_aa: CASSLGQGRTEAFF; cdr3_nt: TGTGCCAGCAGCCTGGGACAGGGGCGAACTGAAGCTTTCTTT
clone_size: -; j_call: TRBJ2-1; d_call: -; v_call: TRBV7-9; cdr3_aa: CASSPQGTTHNEQFF; cdr3_nt: TGTGCCAGCAGCCCTCAGGGGACAACACACAATGAGCAGTTCTTC
clone_size: -; j_call: TRBJ2-3; d_call: -; v_call: TRBV2; cdr3_aa: CASSPLIVDTQYF; cdr3_nt: TGTGCCAGCAGTCCCCTTATCGTGGATACGCAGTATTTT
clone_size: -; j_call: TRBJ1-6; d_call: TRBD1; v_call: TRBV14; cdr3_aa: CASSEGGQGALHF; cdr3_nt: TGTGCCAGCAGCGAAGGGGGTCAGGGGGCCCTCCACTTT
clone_size: -; j_call: TRBJ1-2; d_call: -; v_call: TRBV6-1; cdr3_aa: CASSAAGDYGYTF; cdr3_nt: TGTGCCAGCAGTGCGGCAGGGGACTATGGCTACACCTTC
clone_size: -; j_call: TRBJ2-7; d_call: TRBD1; v_call: TRBV5-4; cdr3_aa: CASSRGGTGGNYEQYF; cdr3_nt: TGTGCCAGCAGCCGGGGTGGGACAGGGGGAAACTACGAGCAGTACTTC
clone_size: -; j_call: TRBJ2-7; d_call: TRBD1; v_call: TRBV12-5; cdr3_aa: CASGRQGDYEQYF; cdr3_nt: TGTGCTAGTGGTAGACAGGGGGATTACGAGCAGTACTTC
clone_size: -; j_call: TRBJ1-5; d_call: TRBD1; v_call: TRBV30; cdr3_aa: CAWSVTGTGLSAQHF; cdr3_nt: TGTGCCTGGAGTGTCACCGGGACAGGCCTCTCCGCCCAGCATTTT